The T cell receptor (beta chain) described here comes from a study of OX40 agonist ivuxolimab in advanced cancers. Overall study: Each patient was given ivuxolimab into a vein every 2 weeks, at 0.01 to 10 mg/kg. Head and neck, renal cell, melanoma or hepatocellular carcinoma were the cancers that dose-escalation patients had.

CDR3 size: 13 residues. The germline V and J ends were trimmed by 1 base and 7 bases, with 10 bases remaining between them. CDR1 is LNHDA and CDR2 is SQIVND in the germline V gene (reference sequence). A single count supports this clone. The data were produced by immunoSEQ multiplex PCR, yet TCRdb's version contains in-frame clones alone and is incomplete. The sample lists 73,000 or so clones, more than 75% occurring once. The sequence came from an adult with an advanced solid tumor such as melanoma, head and neck, liver or kidney cancer. The gene calls are TRBV19 and TRBJ1-2; no clear D. Sequences were derived from CD4+ or CD8+ T cells sorted from blood, sampled in a trial of the OX40 agonist ivuxolimab. The CDR3: CASSIGEIAGYTF. The CDR3 coding sequence is TGTGCCAGTAGTATAGGGGAAATCGCTGGCTACACCTTC. The complete variable domain, with remaining parts taken from reference TRBV19 and TRBJ1-2, reads DGGITQSPKYLFRKEGQNVTLSCEQNLNHDAMYWYRQDPGQGLRLIYYSQIVNDFQKGDIAEGYSVSREKKESFPLTVTSAQKNPTAFYLCASSIGEIAGYTFGSGTRLTVV.